This T cell receptor (beta chain) was sequenced during a study of CD4+ T cells in melanoma. The CDR3 is 15 residues long. With 4 bases removed from V and 3 bases from J, the gap between germline ends came to 17 bases. Germline V gives CDR1 SGHDT, CDR2 YYEEEE. This table comes from immunoSEQ multiplex PCR, and its TCRdb copy is limited to in-frame clones, with some not included. This sample has 90,000 to 130,000 clones, with 92% found just once. About this clone itself: Its antigen is unknown.

Whole-study results and caveats: A reported correlation linked neoantigen-specific CD4+ T cells to CD8+, macrophage and B cell function. Reportedly, melanoma neoantigen-specific CD4+ T cells showed varied differentiation states.

The chain carries TRBV5-6 and TRBJ2-7; D is uncertain. Sequencing was carried out using peripheral blood. The origin of this receptor is a human donor with melanoma. The chain's CDR3 is CASSRTANKGYEQYF. In DNA form, the CDR3 reads TGTGCCAGCAGCCGTACAGCCAACAAAGGCTACGAGCAGTACTTC.